Following are 13 T cell receptor beta chains from one sample sequenced in a study. From the 5' RACE reads, TCRdb called clonotypes with MiXCR, one entry per CDR3 protein. The repertoire holds under 45,000 distinct CDR3 sequences, with around 28% as singletons. Sequenced material: tumor-infiltrating memory CD4+ T cells sorted from the breast tumor. The sample's subset: memory CD4+ T cells, CD4+CD45RO+CD25-. The receptors originated from a female donor with breast cancer.

A few counts support this clonotype. The chain joins TRBV12-3 or TRBV12-4 to TRBJ2-1; 7 bases align to TRBD2. The CDR3 runs to 15 residues. J gave up 4 bases and V 6 bases, and 9 bases lay outside the gene matches. The CDR3 sequence: CASRAGTNSYNEQFF. In nucleotides, the CDR3 is TGTGCCAGCAGGGCCGGGACTAACAGTTACAATGAGCAGTTCTTC.

This chain joins TRBV15 and TRBJ1-4, with D possibly being TRBD1 (5 bases). Germline V gene data show CDR1 as LNHNV and CDR2 as YYDKDF (reference sequence). The V end lost 1 base, the J end lost 8 bases, and 11 bases lay between the germline ends. The CDR3 length is 14 residues. In nucleotides, the CDR3 is TGTGCCACCAGCAGAGCGGGACGCCAGGAAAAACTGTTTTTT. As protein: CATSRAGRQEKLFF. The whole variable domain, filled in from reference TRBV15 and TRBJ1-4, reads DAMVIQNPRYQVTQFGKPVTLSCSQTLNHNVMYWYQQKSSQAPKLLFHYYDKDFNNEADTPDNFQSRRPNTSFCFLDIRSPGLGDTAMYLCATSRAGRQEKLFFGSGTQLSVL.

The chain has TRBV5-5 and TRBJ2-7, with D possibly TRBD2 on 6 matching bases. Trimming stripped 0 bases from V and 4 bases from J, with 11 bases between. The CDR3 extends over 14 amino acids. Germline CDR1 SGHKS, CDR2 YYEKEE (reference sequence). The CDR3 is CASSLEGLRYEQYF. The CDR3, as DNA: TGTGCCAGCAGCTTGGAGGGACTCCGATACGAGCAGTACTTC. The whole variable domain, filled in from reference TRBV5-5 and TRBJ2-7, reads DAGVTQSPTHLIKTRGQQVTLRCSPISGHKSVSWYQQVLGQGPQFIFQYYEKEERGRGNFPDRFSARQFPNYSSELNVNALLLGDSALYLCASSLEGLRYEQYFGPGTRLTVT.

This clonotype came up a few times. The V call is TRBV5-1, the J call TRBJ2-2; possible D gene TRBD1, 5 bases. Germline CDR1 reads SGHRS; CDR2 reads YFSETQ. The CDR3 contains 18 residues. Trimming left V 4 bases short and J 6 bases short, with 25 bases between. Written as DNA, the CDR3 is TGCGCCAGCAGCCTGTCGTACGTGGCTTCCGCAGGGTCCGGGGAGCTGTTTTTT. The encoded protein is CASSLSYVASAGSGELFF.

This clonotype appeared a few times. The chain combines TRBV6-1 with TRBJ1-1; 10 bases line up with TRBD1. V shed 3 bases, J shed 6 bases, and the junction held 10 bases outside the gene matches. From germline, CDR1 is MNHNS and CDR2 SASEGT. The CDR3 contains 16 residues. The CDR3 loop reads CASSEATGGPNAEAFF. The CDR3 nucleotides read TGTGCCAGCAGTGAGGCGACAGGGGGCCCGAATGCTGAAGCTTTCTTT.

This clonotype was picked up many times. V is TRBV12-3 or TRBV12-4 and J is TRBJ1-5; perhaps TRBD1 as D (5 bases). This CDR3 spans 14 amino acids. V lost 4 bases to trimming and J lost 4 bases, with 11 bases between them. As DNA, the CDR3 is TGTGCCAGCAGTTGGGGCAGGTCGAATCAGCCCCAGCATTTT. This encodes CASSWGRSNQPQHF.

The V and J genes are TRBV11-2 and TRBJ2-7; the D gene is possibly TRBD1 (6 bases). The CDR3 is 15 amino acids. Per the germline V gene, CDR1 is SGHAT and CDR2 is FQNNGV. The germline V and J ends were trimmed by 3 bases and 3 bases, with 15 bases remaining between them. In DNA form, the CDR3 reads TGTGCCAGCAGCTTGAACAGGGTCGCGGGCTACGAGCAGTACTTC. Translation: CASSLNRVAGYEQYF.

Ten or more counts support this clonotype. The V call is TRBV7-9, the J call TRBJ2-1; 10 nucleotides align to TRBD2. This CDR3 region has 16 residues. Germline V lookup: CDR1 SEHNR, CDR2 FQNEAQ (reference sequence). Unmatched junction bases numbered 3, after V lost 2 bases and J lost 2 bases. CDR3 region: CASSLSLAGAYNEQFF. The CDR3, as DNA: TGTGCCAGCAGCTTATCCCTAGCGGGAGCCTACAATGAGCAGTTCTTC.

The chain recombines TRBV12-3 or TRBV12-4 with TRBJ1-1; a weak D match, TRBD1 (5 bases). CDR3 size: 14 residues. The ends were cut back, 6 bases at V and 5 bases at J, with 16 bases in the middle. CDR3 amino acids: CASSVSGSKTEAFF. Written as DNA, the CDR3 is TGTGCCAGCAGCGTTTCAGGGTCGAAGACTGAAGCTTTCTTT.

This clonotype came up many times. V and J are TRBV4-2 and TRBJ2-5; either TRBD1 or TRBD2 may fit D (6 bases each). Deletions cut 0 bases from V and 5 bases from J, with 22 bases between. The germline V gene encodes CDR1 LGHNA and CDR2 YNFKEQ. This CDR3 is 18 amino acids long. The chain's CDR3 is CASSQDRFGGPLEETQYF. The CDR3 DNA is TGTGCCAGCAGCCAAGACCGGTTCGGGGGCCCGCTTGAGGAGACCCAGTACTTC.

The rearrangement uses TRBV29-1 and TRBJ2-1, with 8 positions matching TRBD1. The CDR3 sequence is 11 residues long. CDR1 and CDR2 (germline): SQVTM, ANQGSEA. The V and J ends lost 4 bases and 12 bases, in that order; junction bases with no gene match: 5. The chain's CDR3 is CSVGATGGQFF. The CDR3 region has the DNA TGCAGCGTTGGAGCCACAGGGGGGCAGTTCTTC.

As for this clonotype: This sequence may be a read error, since a much larger clone differs from it by one base. J is TRBJ1-1 and V is TRBV4-3; no firm D call. The germline V gene has CDR1 LGHNA and CDR2 YSLEER. The length of the CDR3 is 16 residues. Written as DNA, the CDR3 is TGCACCAGCAGCCAAGACTATCGGATACCGAACACTGAAGCTTTCTTT. It codes for CTSSQDYRIPNTEAFF.

This clonotype was seen a handful of times. V is TRBV27 and J is TRBJ2-5; 8 nucleotides agree with TRBD1. The CDR3 sequence is 14 residues long. Trimming cost V 6 bases and J 6 bases; bases outside gene matches: 9. The germline gives CDR1 MNHEY, CDR2 SMNVEV (reference sequence). The CDR3 DNA sequence: TGTGCCAGCAGAAACTCAGGGGGCGCGAAGACCCAGTACTTC. This encodes CASRNSGGAKTQYF.